The 21 T cell receptor beta chains listed next were all sequenced from one sample in a study of T cells in Graves' hyperthyroidism and ophthalmopathy. The investigators amplified TCR beta CDR3 regions from RNA transcripts. During a first-round RT-PCR of the TCR CDR3, the HTBI primer set was used. TCRdb redid the calling of the multiplex PCR reads with MiXCR, one entry per CDR3 protein. The sample consists of around 620,000 distinct CDR3 sequences, around 15% of them appearing once. Sample: blood. These receptors originate from a woman aged 30 to 39 with Graves' hyperthyroidism.

This clonotype was detected ten times or more. This sequence joins TRBV11-2 and TRBJ2-3, with D possibly matching TRBD2 (6 bases). Trimming took 7 bases from V and 1 from J, leaving 12 bases between them. There are 14 residues in the CDR3. Germline loops: CDR1 SGHAT, CDR2 FQNNGV. The CDR3 spells CASNPGTGTDTQYF. The CDR3 coding sequence is TGTGCCAGCAACCCCGGGACTGGCACAGATACGCAGTATTTT.

This clonotype showed up many times. The chain uses TRBV7-2 and TRBJ2-7; D is perhaps TRBD1 (6 bases). Germline V gene sequence: CDR1 SGHTA, CDR2 FQGNSA. There are 15 residues in the CDR3. V lost 0 bases and J 4 bases, leaving 13 bases between the germline ends. DNA for the CDR3: TGTGCCAGCAGCTTAGCCGGACAGACTTCTTACGAGCAGTACTTC. Translation gives CASSLAGQTSYEQYF.

In this sample, this clonotype turned up many times. The genes are TRBV28 and TRBJ2-3; 8 nucleotides align to TRBD1. CDR1 and CDR2 from the germline V gene are MDHEN and SYDVKM. CDR3 length: 16 residues. The V and J ends lost 6 bases and 0 bases, in that order; junction bases with no gene match: 8. CDR3 sequence (DNA): TGTGCCAGCAGCCCCCGACAGGGGACCAGCACAGATACGCAGTATTTT. It translates to CASSPRQGTSTDTQYF.

In its sample, this clonotype was seen many times. V and J are TRBV7-2 and TRBJ2-5; D is undetermined. The CDR3 length is 15 residues. Germline V gives CDR1 SGHTA, CDR2 FQGNSA. Trimming shortened V by 2 bases and J by 2 bases, and 12 bases separated the two germline ends. CDR3 in DNA: TGTGCCAGCAGCTTATCTCCGGGCAGTCAAGAGACCCAGTACTTC. Translated, it gives CASSLSPGSQETQYF. Using reference TRBV7-2 and TRBJ2-5 for the parts outside the CDR3, the full variable domain is GAGVSQSPSNKVTEKGKDVELRCDPISGHTALYWYRQSLGQGLEFLIYFQGNSAPDKSGLPSDRFSAERTGGSVSTLTIQRTQQEDSAVYLCASSLSPGSQETQYFGPGTRLLVL.

This clonotype was recorded many times. The J gene is TRBJ2-1, the V gene TRBV2; D unresolved. Germline V gives CDR1 SNHLY, CDR2 FYNNEI. Trimming pared 5 bases from V and 9 bases from J, leaving 11 bases between. The CDR3 is made up of 12 amino acids. CDR3 in amino acids: CASSKYESEQFF. In nucleotides, the CDR3 is TGTGCCAGCAGTAAGTACGAAAGTGAGCAGTTCTTC. The whole variable domain, remainder taken from reference TRBV2 and TRBJ2-1, is EPEVTQTPSHQVTQMGQEVILRCVPISNHLYFYWYRQILGQKVEFLVSFYNNEISEKSEIFDDQFSVERPDGSNFTLKIRSTKLEDSAMYFCASSKYESEQFFGPGTRLTVL.

The chain carries TRBV12-3 or TRBV12-4 and TRBJ2-7; D may be TRBD2 (7 bases). The length of the CDR3 is 16 residues. The V end was cut by 6 bases, the J end by 5 bases, with 23 bases between. CDR3 residues: CASRGGGGGGGDEQYF. The CDR3, as DNA: TGTGCCAGCAGGGGGGGGGGGGGGGGGGGGGGCGACGAGCAGTACTTC.

This clonotype came up many times. This chain joins TRBV28 and TRBJ1-2; 7 bases are a match to TRBD1. The CDR3 consists of 15 residues. CDR1 is MDHEN, CDR2 SYDVKM, per germline. The V and J ends lost 2 bases and 2 bases, in that order; junction bases with no gene match: 5. The CDR3 DNA is TGTGCCAGCAGTTTAGTCCCAGGGGGAAACTATGGCTACACCTTC. Its translation: CASSLVPGGNYGYTF.

This clonotype was seen many times. The genes are TRBV18 and TRBJ2-1; no definite D call. Trimming cost V 3 bases and J 8 bases, with 17 bases left between them. CDR3 length: 15 amino acids. Germline V CDR1 and CDR2: KGHSH, LQKENI. CDR3 coding DNA: TGTGCCAGCTCACCCGGTAGGAGCCTCTTGCATGAGCAGTTCTTC. This gives the protein CASSPGRSLLHEQFF.

This clonotype was recorded a few times. This rearrangement joins TRBV28 to TRBJ2-3; the D gene is possibly TRBD1 (6 bases). V was shortened by 4 bases and J by 0 bases, with 11 bases between the two germline ends. The germline CDR1 and CDR2 sequences are MDHEN and SYDVKM. This CDR3 is built from 15 residues. The CDR3 is CASSSTGFSTDTQYF. In DNA, the CDR3 is TGTGCCAGCAGTTCGACAGGCTTTAGCACAGATACGCAGTATTTT. Full variable domain (missing parts from reference TRBV28 and TRBJ2-3): DVKVTQSSRYLVKRTGEKVFLECVQDMDHENMFWYRQDPGLGLRLIYFSYDVKMKEKGDIPEGYSVSREKKERFSLILESASTNQTSMYLCASSSTGFSTDTQYFGPGTRLTVL.

This clonotype was recorded at least ten times. V and J are TRBV28 and TRBJ2-7, with TRBD1 matching 9 bases. The germline gives CDR1 MDHEN, CDR2 SYDVKM. The ends lost 1 base at V and 5 bases at J; junction bases unmatched: 6. This CDR3 spans 15 amino acids. The CDR3 loop is CASSLSGTGQHEQYF. CDR3 coding DNA: TGTGCCAGCAGTTTATCCGGGACAGGGCAACACGAGCAGTACTTC.

This rearrangement joins TRBV7-2 to TRBJ2-7; TRBD2 aligns across 9 bases. The CDR3 has 18 residues. Germline lookup yields CDR1 SGHTA and CDR2 FQGNSA. V was clipped by 5 bases and J by 3 bases; unmatched bases: 17. CDR3 protein: CASSPRASGRSHGYEQYF. DNA for the CDR3: TGTGCCAGCAGCCCCCGGGCCAGCGGGAGGTCCCACGGCTACGAGCAGTACTTC.

This clonotype was seen a handful of times. This chain links TRBV6-6 with TRBJ2-1; D may be TRBD1 or TRBD2 (5 bases each). Deletions cut 2 bases from V and 7 bases from J, with 12 bases between. The CDR3 contains 14 residues. Per the germline V gene, CDR1 is MNHNY and CDR2 is SVGAGI (reference sequence). CDR3 nucleotide sequence: TGTGCCAGCAGTTACGGGGGACCTAGAAATGAGCAGTTCTTC. Translating gives CASSYGGPRNEQFF.

This clonotype was picked up many times. The rearrangement uses TRBV3-1 and TRBJ2-1; D remains ambiguous. The germline V and J ends were trimmed by 4 bases and 2 bases, with 9 bases remaining between them. CDR3 length: 14 residues. Germline-derived CDR1 and CDR2 are LGHDT and YNNKEL (reference sequence). DNA of the CDR3: TGTGCCAGCAGCCCTACCGTCGCCTACAATGAGCAGTTCTTC. Its translation is CASSPTVAYNEQFF.

Remarks on this clonotype: The germline gene is not matched at one end of the junction; a read error may be the cause. The rearrangement uses TRBV3-1 and TRBJ2-5, with 9 bases aligning to TRBD1. Germline V gene lookup returns CDR1 LGHDT and CDR2 YNNKEL (reference sequence). The CDR3 totals 16 residues. The chain's CDR3 is CASSQAGTGNQETQHF. The CDR3 nucleotides are TGTGCCAGCAGCCAGGCCGGGACAGGGAACCAAGAGACCCAGCACTTC.

V gene TRBV7-6 combines with J gene TRBJ2-1; D is possibly TRBD1 (6 bases). Germline CDR1 reads SGHVS; CDR2 reads FNYEAQ. The CDR3 extends over 14 amino acids. V gave up 6 bases and J gave up 8 bases, with 17 bases separating them. The DNA for the CDR3 is TGTGCCAGCAGGTCCTTCCCAGGGGTGGATGAGCAGTTCTTC. The encoded protein is CASRSFPGVDEQFF.

The CDR3 loop reads CASSTGTSEYF. CDR3 bases: TGTGCCAGCAGTACCGGGACTAGCGAATATTTT. The V gene is TRBV6-1, the J gene TRBJ1-3; D might be TRBD1 (5 bases). CDR1 is MNHNS, CDR2 SASEGT, per germline. Between the trimmed V and J ends, which lost 5 bases and 15 bases, there was a span of 14 bases. This CDR3 region has 11 residues.

This clonotype was found many times. This chain uses TRBV2 with TRBJ2-1; D possibly matches TRBD1 or TRBD2 (5 bases each). V dropped 8 bases and J dropped 5 bases, with 13 bases sitting between them. CDR3 length equals 13 residues. Germline assignment: CDR1 SNHLY and CDR2 FYNNEI. Here the CDR3 DNA reads TGTGCCAGCCAGGGAGATAAAGACAATGAGCAGTTCTTC. This sequence encodes CASQGDKDNEQFF. Variable domain in full (rest from reference TRBV2 and TRBJ2-1): EPEVTQTPSHQVTQMGQEVILRCVPISNHLYFYWYRQILGQKVEFLVSFYNNEISEKSEIFDDQFSVERPDGSNFTLKIRSTKLEDSAMYFCASQGDKDNEQFFGPGTRLTVL.

The sample holds many counts of this clonotype. V and J are TRBV7-2 and TRBJ2-2; the D gene is possibly TRBD2 (5 bases). The germline V gene has CDR1 SGHTA and CDR2 FQGNSA. The CDR3 runs 14 residues. V was clipped by 7 bases and J by 4 bases, with 13 bases between them. The CDR3 region is CASKGQGSTGELFF. The CDR3 nucleotides read TGTGCCAGCAAAGGTCAAGGGAGCACCGGGGAGCTGTTTTTT.

There are many counts of this clonotype. This rearrangement joins TRBV18 to TRBJ2-3; no definite D call. Trimming removed 8 bases from V and 2 bases from J, with 5 bases in between. The length of the CDR3 is 11 residues. Germline V CDR1 and CDR2: KGHSH, LQKENI. The CDR3 DNA reads TGTGCCAGCAGCCCCACAGATACGCAGTATTTT. This codes for CASSPTDTQYF.

The V call is TRBV5-8, the J call TRBJ1-2; 8 bases fit TRBD1. This CDR3 has 16 amino acids. The trim removed 0 bases at V and 7 bases at J, leaving 11 bases unmatched. Germline CDR1 SGHTS, CDR2 YDEGEE. The CDR3 is CASSLEGRTGQGGYTF. CDR3 coding DNA: TGTGCCAGCAGCTTGGAGGGGCGGACAGGGCAGGGTGGCTACACCTTC.

V usage is TRBV7-9 and J usage is TRBJ2-7; a weak D match, TRBD1 (6 bases). Deletions cut 2 bases from V and 5 bases from J, with 10 bases between. This CDR3 is 13 amino acids long. Germline-derived CDR1 and CDR2 are SEHNR and FQNEAQ (reference sequence). The CDR3 DNA is TGTGCCAGCAGCTTACTACAGGGTAACGAGCAGTACTTC. This encodes CASSLLQGNEQYF. The full variable domain, in which reference TRBV7-9 and TRBJ2-7 provide the parts outside the CDR3, is DTGVSQNPRHKITKRGQNVTFRCDPISEHNRLYWYRQTLGQGPEFLTYFQNEAQLEKSRLLSDRFSAERPKGSFSTLEIQRTEQGDSAMYLCASSLLQGNEQYFGPGTRLTVT.